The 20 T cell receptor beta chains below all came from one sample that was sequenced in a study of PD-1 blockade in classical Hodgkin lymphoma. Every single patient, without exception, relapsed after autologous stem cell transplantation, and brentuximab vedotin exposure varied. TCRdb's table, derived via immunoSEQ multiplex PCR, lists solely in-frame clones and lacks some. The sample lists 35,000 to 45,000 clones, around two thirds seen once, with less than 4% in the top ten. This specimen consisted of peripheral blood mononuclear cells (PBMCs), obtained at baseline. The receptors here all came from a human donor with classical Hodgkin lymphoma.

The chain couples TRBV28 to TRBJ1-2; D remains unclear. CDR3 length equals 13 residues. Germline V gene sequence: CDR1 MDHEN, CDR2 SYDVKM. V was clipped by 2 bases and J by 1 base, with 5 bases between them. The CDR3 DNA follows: TGTGCCAGCAGTTTAGGCCTTAACTATGGCTACACCTTC. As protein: CASSLGLNYGYTF.

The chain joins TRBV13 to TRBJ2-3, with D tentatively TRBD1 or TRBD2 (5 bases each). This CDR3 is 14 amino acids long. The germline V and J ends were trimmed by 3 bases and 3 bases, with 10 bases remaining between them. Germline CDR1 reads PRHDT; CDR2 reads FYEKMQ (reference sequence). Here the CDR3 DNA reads TGTGCCAGCAGCTTTTGGGGGTTGACAGATACGCAGTATTTT. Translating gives CASSFWGLTDTQYF.

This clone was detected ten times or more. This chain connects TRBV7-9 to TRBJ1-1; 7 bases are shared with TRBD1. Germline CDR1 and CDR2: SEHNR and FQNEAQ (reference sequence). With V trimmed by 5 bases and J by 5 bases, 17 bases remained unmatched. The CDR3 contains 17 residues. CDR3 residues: CASSKPGEGAGGTEAFF. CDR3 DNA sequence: TGTGCCAGCAGCAAACCGGGCGAAGGGGCAGGGGGGACTGAAGCTTTCTTT. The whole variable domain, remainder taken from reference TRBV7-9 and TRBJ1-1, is DTGVSQNPRHKITKRGQNVTFRCDPISEHNRLYWYRQTLGQGPEFLTYFQNEAQLEKSRLLSDRFSAERPKGSFSTLEIQRTEQGDSAMYLCASSKPGEGAGGTEAFFGQGTRLTVV.

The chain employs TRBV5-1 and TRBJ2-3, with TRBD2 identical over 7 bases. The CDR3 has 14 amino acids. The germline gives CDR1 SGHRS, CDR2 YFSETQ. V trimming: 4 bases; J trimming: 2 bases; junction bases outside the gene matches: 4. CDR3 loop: CASSGLDTTDTQYF. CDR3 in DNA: TGCGCCAGCAGCGGACTAGACACCACAGATACGCAGTATTTT.

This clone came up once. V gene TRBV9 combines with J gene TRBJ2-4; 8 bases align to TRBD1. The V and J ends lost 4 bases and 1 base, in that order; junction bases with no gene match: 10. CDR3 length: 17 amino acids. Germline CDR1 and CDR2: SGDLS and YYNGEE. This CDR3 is CASSPYGTGWAKNIQYF. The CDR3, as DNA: TGTGCCAGCAGCCCCTATGGGACAGGATGGGCCAAAAACATTCAGTACTTC.

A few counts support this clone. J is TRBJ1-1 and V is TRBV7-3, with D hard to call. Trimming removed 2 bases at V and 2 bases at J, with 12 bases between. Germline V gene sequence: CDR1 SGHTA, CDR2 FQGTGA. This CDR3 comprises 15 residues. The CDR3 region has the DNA TGTGCCAGCAGCTTAGTCGCGTCAGCCAACACTGAAGCTTTCTTT. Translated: CASSLVASANTEAFF. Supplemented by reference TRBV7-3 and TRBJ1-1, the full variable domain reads GAGVSQTPSNKVTEKGKYVELRCDPISGHTALYWYRQSLGQGPEFLIYFQGTGAADDSGLPNDRFFAVRPEGSVSTLKIQRTERGDSAVYLCASSLVASANTEAFFGQGTRLTVV.

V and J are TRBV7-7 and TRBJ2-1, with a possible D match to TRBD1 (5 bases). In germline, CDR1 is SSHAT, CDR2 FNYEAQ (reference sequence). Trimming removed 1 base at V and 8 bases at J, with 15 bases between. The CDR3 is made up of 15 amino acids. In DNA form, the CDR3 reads TGTGCCAGCAGCTTAGAGGAGTCGGTAGGGGATGAGCAGTTCTTC. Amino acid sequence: CASSLEESVGDEQFF.

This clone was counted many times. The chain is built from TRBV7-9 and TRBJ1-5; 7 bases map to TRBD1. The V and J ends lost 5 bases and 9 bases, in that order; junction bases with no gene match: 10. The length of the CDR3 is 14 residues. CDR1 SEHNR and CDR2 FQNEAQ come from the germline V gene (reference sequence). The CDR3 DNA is TGTGCCAGCAGCCAAGGGGACAGCGAAGGGCCCCAGCATTTT. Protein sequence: CASSQGDSEGPQHF. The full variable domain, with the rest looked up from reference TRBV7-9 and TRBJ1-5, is DTGVSQNPRHKITKRGQNVTFRCDPISEHNRLYWYRQTLGQGPEFLTYFQNEAQLEKSRLLSDRFSAERPKGSFSTLEIQRTEQGDSAMYLCASSQGDSEGPQHFGDGTRLSIL.

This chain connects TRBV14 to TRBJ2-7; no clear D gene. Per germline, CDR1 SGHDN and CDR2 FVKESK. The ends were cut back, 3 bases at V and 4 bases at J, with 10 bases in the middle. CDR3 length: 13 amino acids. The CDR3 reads CASSQTNVYEQYF. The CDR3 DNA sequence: TGTGCCAGCAGCCAGACAAACGTTTACGAGCAGTACTTC.

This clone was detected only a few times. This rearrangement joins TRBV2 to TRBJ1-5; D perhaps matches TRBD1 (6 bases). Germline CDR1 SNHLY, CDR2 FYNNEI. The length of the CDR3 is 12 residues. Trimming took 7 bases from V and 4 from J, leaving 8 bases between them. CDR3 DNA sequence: TGTGCCAGCACAACAGGGAATCAGCCCCAGCATTTT. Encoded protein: CASTTGNQPQHF. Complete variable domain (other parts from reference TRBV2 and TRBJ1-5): EPEVTQTPSHQVTQMGQEVILRCVPISNHLYFYWYRQILGQKVEFLVSFYNNEISEKSEIFDDQFSVERPDGSNFTLKIRSTKLEDSAMYFCASTTGNQPQHFGDGTRLSIL.

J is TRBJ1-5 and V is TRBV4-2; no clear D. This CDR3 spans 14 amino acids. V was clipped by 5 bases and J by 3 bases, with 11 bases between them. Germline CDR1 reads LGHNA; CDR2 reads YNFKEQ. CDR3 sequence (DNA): TGTGCCAGCAGCTTACCCAGTATCAATCAGCCCCAGCATTTT. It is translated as CASSLPSINQPQHF.

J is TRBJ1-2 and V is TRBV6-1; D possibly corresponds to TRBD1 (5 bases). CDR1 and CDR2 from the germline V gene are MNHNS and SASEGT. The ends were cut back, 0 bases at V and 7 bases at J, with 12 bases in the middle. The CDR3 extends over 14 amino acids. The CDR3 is CASSEAFTGGGYTF. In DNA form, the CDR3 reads TGTGCCAGCAGTGAAGCGTTCACGGGGGGTGGCTACACCTTC.

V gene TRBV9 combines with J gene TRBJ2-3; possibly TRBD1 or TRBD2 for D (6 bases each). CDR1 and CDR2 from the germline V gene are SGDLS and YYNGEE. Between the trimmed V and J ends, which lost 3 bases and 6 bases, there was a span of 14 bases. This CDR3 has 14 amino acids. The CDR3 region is CASSGWGAGDTQYF. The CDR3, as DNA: TGTGCCAGCAGCGGATGGGGGGCCGGGGATACGCAGTATTTT.

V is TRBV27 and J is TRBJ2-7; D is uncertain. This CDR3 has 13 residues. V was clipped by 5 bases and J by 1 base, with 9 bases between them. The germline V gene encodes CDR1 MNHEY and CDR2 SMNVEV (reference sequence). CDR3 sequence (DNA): TGTGCCAGCAGTCTTGGGCGTTCCTACGAGCAGTACTTC. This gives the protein CASSLGRSYEQYF.

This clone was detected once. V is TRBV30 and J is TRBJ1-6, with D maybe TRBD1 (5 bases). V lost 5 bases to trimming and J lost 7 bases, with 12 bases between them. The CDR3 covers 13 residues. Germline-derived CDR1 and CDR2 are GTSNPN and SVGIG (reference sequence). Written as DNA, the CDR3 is TGTGCCTGGTGGGGGACGGAGAATTCACCCCTCCACTTT. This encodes CAWWGTENSPLHF.

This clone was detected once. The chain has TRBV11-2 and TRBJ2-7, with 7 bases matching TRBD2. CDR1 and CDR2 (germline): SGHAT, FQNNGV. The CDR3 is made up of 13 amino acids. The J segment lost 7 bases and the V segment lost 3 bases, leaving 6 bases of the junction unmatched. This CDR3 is CASSFGTGGEQYF. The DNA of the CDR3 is TGTGCCAGCAGCTTCGGTACGGGGGGAGAGCAGTACTTC.

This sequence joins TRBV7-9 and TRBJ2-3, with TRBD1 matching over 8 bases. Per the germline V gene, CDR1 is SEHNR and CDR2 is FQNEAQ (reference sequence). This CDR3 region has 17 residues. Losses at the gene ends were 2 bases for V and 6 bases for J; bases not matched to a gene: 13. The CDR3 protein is CASSLSHRGILGDTQYF. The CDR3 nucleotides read TGTGCCAGCAGCTTATCACACAGGGGGATCTTGGGGGATACGCAGTATTTT. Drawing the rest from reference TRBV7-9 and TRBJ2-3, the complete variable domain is DTGVSQNPRHKITKRGQNVTFRCDPISEHNRLYWYRQTLGQGPEFLTYFQNEAQLEKSRLLSDRFSAERPKGSFSTLEIQRTEQGDSAMYLCASSLSHRGILGDTQYFGPGTRLTVL.

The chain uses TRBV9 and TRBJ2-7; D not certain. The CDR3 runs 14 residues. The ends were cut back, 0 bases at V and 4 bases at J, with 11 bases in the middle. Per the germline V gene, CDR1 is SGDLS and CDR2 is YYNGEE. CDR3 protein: CASSVEGTWYEQYF. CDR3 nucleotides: TGTGCCAGCAGCGTAGAGGGTACCTGGTACGAGCAGTACTTC.

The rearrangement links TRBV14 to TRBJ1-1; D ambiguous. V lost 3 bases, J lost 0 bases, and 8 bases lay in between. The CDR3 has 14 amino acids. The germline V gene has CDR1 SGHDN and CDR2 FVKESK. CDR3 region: CASSQFPLNTEAFF. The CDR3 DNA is TGTGCCAGCAGCCAGTTCCCCCTGAACACTGAAGCTTTCTTT.

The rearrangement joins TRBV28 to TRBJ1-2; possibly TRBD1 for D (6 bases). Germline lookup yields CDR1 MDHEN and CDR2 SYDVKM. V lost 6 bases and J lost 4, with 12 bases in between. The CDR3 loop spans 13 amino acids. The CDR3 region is CASSIQGPYGYTF. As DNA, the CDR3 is TGTGCCAGCAGCATACAGGGACCCTATGGCTACACCTTC.